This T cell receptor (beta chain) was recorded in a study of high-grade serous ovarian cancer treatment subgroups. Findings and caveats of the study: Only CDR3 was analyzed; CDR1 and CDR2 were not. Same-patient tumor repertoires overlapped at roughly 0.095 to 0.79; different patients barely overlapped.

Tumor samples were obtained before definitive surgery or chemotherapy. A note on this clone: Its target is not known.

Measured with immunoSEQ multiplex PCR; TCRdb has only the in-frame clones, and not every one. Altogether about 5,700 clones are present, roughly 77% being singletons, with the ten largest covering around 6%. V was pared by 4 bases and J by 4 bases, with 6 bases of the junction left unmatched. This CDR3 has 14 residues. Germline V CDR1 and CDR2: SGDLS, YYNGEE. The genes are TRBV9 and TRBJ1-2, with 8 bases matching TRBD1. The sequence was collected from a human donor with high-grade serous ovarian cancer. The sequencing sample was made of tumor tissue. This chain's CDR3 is CASSPSGGAYGYTF. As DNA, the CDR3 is TGTGCCAGCAGCCCATCAGGGGGCGCCTATGGCTACACCTTC.